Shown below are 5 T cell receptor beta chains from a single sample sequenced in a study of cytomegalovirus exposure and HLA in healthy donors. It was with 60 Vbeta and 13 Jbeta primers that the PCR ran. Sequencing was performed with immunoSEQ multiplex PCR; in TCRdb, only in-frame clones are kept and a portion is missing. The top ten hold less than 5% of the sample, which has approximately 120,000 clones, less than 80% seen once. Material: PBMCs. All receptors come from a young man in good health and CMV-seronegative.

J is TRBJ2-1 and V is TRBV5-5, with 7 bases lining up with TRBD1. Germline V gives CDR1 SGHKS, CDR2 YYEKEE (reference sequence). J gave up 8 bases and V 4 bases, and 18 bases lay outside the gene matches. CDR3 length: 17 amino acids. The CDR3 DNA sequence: TGTGCCAGCAGCCGCCCCTCTCCTTTTACAGGGGTGGATGAGCAGTTCTTC. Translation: CASSRPSPFTGVDEQFF.

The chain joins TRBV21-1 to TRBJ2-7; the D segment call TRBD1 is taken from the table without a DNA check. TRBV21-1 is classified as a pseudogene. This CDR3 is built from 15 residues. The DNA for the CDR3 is TGTGCCAGCAGGACGGGGGACAGCTCACCCTACGAGCAGTACTTC. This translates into CASRTGDSSPYEQYF.

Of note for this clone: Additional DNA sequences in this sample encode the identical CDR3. The CDR3 DNA follows: TGTGCCAGTAGTGCGGGGACAGGGGGAAGCTACGAGCAGTACTTC. Translating gives CASSAGTGGSYEQYF. J is TRBJ2-7 and V is TRBV19, with 11 bases fitting TRBD1. This CDR3 is built from 15 residues. Germline CDR1 LNHDA, CDR2 SQIVND (reference sequence). V was clipped by 5 bases and J by 3 bases; unmatched bases: 6.

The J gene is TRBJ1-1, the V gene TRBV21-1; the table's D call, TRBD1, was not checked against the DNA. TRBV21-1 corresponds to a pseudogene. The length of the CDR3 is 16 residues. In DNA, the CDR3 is TGTGCCAGCAGCAAACCCCTTCGCCAGGGGAACACTGAAGCTTTCTTT. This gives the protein CASSKPLRQGNTEAFF.

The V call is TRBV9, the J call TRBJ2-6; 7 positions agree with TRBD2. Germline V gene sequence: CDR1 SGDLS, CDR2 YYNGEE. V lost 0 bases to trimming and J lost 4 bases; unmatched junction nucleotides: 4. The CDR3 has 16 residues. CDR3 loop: CASSVVGGTGANVLTF. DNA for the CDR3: TGTGCCAGCAGCGTAGTCGGGGGGACGGGGGCCAACGTCCTGACTTTC. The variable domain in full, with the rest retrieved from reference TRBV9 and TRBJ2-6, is DSGVTQTPKHLITATGQRVTLRCSPRSGDLSVYWYQQSLDQGLQFLIQYYNGEERAKGNILERFSAQQFPDLHSELNLSSLELGDSALYFCASSVVGGTGANVLTFGAGSRLTVL.